These 30 T cell receptor beta chains were all obtained from the same sample, sequenced in a study of cytomegalovirus exposure and HLA in healthy donors. PCR amplification relied on 60 Vbeta primers (plus 13 Jbeta primers). Measured with immunoSEQ multiplex PCR; TCRdb has only the in-frame clones, and not every one. The sample holds around 200,000 clones, under 80% seen once. The material sequenced was PBMCs. These receptors all come from a female donor in good health and CMV-seronegative.

The genes are TRBV9 and TRBJ2-7; no firm D call. The germline V and J ends were trimmed by 2 bases and 1 base, with 10 bases remaining between them. This CDR3 has 14 amino acids. CDR1 is SGDLS and CDR2 is YYNGEE in the germline V gene. The CDR3 nucleotides read TGTGCCAGCAGCGTGGGCCTTTCTTCCTACGAGCAGTACTTC. Protein product: CASSVGLSSYEQYF. Looking up the rest from reference TRBV9 and TRBJ2-7 gives the full variable domain: DSGVTQTPKHLITATGQRVTLRCSPRSGDLSVYWYQQSLDQGLQFLIQYYNGEERAKGNILERFSAQQFPDLHSELNLSSLELGDSALYFCASSVGLSSYEQYFGPGTRLTVT.

The table lists this clone with a count of one. V usage is TRBV20-1 and J usage is TRBJ2-7; unclear D gene. The V gene lost 6 bases and the J gene lost 4 bases, with 10 bases spanning the gap. The germline gives CDR1 DFQATT, CDR2 SNEGSKA (reference sequence). This CDR3 spans 11 amino acids. CDR3 sequence reads: CSALGPYEQYF. CDR3 coding DNA: TGCAGTGCCCTGGGCCCATACGAGCAGTACTTC.

J is TRBJ2-1 and V is TRBV7-2; D unclear. Germline assignment: CDR1 SGHTA and CDR2 FQGNSA. V dropped 5 bases and J dropped 8 bases, with 7 bases sitting between them. The length of the CDR3 is 11 residues. The CDR3 protein is CASSPRYEQFF. The CDR3 bases are TGTGCCAGCAGCCCTCGGTATGAGCAGTTCTTC. The full variable domain, its missing parts supplied by reference TRBV7-2 and TRBJ2-1, is GAGVSQSPSNKVTEKGKDVELRCDPISGHTALYWYRQSLGQGLEFLIYFQGNSAPDKSGLPSDRFSAERTGGSVSTLTIQRTQQEDSAVYLCASSPRYEQFFGPGTRLTVL.

The rearrangement uses TRBV28 and TRBJ1-1; D is possibly TRBD1 (5 bases). This CDR3 spans 14 amino acids. CDR1 and CDR2 from the germline V gene are MDHEN and SYDVKM. The ends were cut back, 5 bases at V and 3 bases at J, with 13 bases in the middle. The CDR3 protein is CASSAPGSDTEAFF. The CDR3 nucleotides are TGTGCCAGCAGTGCGCCAGGGTCAGACACTGAAGCTTTCTTT.

A few counts support this clone. This chain connects TRBV25-1 to TRBJ2-2; 7 nucleotides match TRBD1. The germline CDR1 and CDR2 sequences are MGHDK and SYGVNS. V lost 6 bases and J lost 4; bases outside the gene matches: 8. The CDR3 loop spans 15 amino acids. The CDR3 DNA reads TGTGCCAGCAGCCCGTTGGCAGGGGGCACCGGGGAGCTGTTTTTT. It encodes CASSPLAGGTGELFF.

This clone showed up just a few times. In DNA form, the CDR3 reads TGTGCCAGCAGTGAACGAACAGGGGACGAAAAACTGTTTTTT. Its translation is CASSERTGDEKLFF. This rearrangement joins TRBV6-1 to TRBJ1-4; 7 bases agree with TRBD1. There are 14 residues in the CDR3. The J segment lost 8 bases and the V segment lost 2 bases, leaving 5 bases of the junction unmatched. Germline loops: CDR1 MNHNS, CDR2 SASEGT.

The chain combines TRBV18 with TRBJ2-1; 12 bases map to TRBD2. The CDR3 covers 15 residues. V lost 3 bases to trimming and J lost 9 bases; unmatched junction nucleotides: 6. Germline lookup yields CDR1 KGHSH and CDR2 LQKENI. The CDR3 reads CASSPVTSGSTEQFF. DNA for the CDR3: TGTGCCAGCTCACCCGTGACTAGCGGGAGTACTGAGCAGTTCTTC.

This chain connects TRBV2 to TRBJ2-7; the D is unclear. V gave up 0 bases and J gave up 3 bases, with 18 bases separating them. CDR1 and CDR2 from the germline V gene are SNHLY and FYNNEI. This CDR3 is built from 17 residues. DNA for the CDR3: TGTGCCAGCAGTGAAGCGCGGCCGTCCCCCATGGGCTACGAGCAGTACTTC. Protein sequence: CASSEARPSPMGYEQYF.

This clone has a single count. The gene calls are TRBV18 and TRBJ2-7, with D perhaps matching TRBD1 (6 bases). Germline CDR1 KGHSH, CDR2 LQKENI. The CDR3 length is 13 residues. The V end was cut by 5 bases, the J end by 2 bases, with 10 bases between. The CDR3 DNA is TGTGCCAGCTCAACGACAGGTCCCTACGAGCAGTACTTC. This sequence encodes CASSTTGPYEQYF.

The V gene is TRBV5-1, the J gene TRBJ2-7, with 8 bases aligning to TRBD1. V shed 2 bases and J 2 bases; nucleotides not matched to a gene: 6. The CDR3 is 15 residues long. The V gene's germline CDR1 is SGHRS and CDR2 YFSETQ. The CDR3 region is CASSFGQGWTYEQYF. The CDR3 nucleotides are TGCGCCAGCAGCTTCGGACAGGGATGGACCTACGAGCAGTACTTC.

In its sample, this clone was seen a few times. CDR3 nucleotides: TGCGCCAGCAGCCAAGATGCAGCGCCTAGCACAGATACGCAGTATTTT. It translates to CASSQDAAPSTDTQYF. The chain recombines TRBV4-1 with TRBJ2-3, with D unresolved. The CDR3 covers 16 residues. V shed 0 bases and J shed 0 bases, with 10 bases lying between them. The germline gives CDR1 MGHRA, CDR2 YSYEKL.

This clone showed up just once. This rearrangement joins TRBV15 to TRBJ2-7, with TRBD2 as a possible D gene (5 bases). Trimming took 1 base from V and 7 from J, leaving 14 bases between them. CDR1 is LNHNV and CDR2 is YYDKDF in the germline V gene (reference sequence). CDR3 length: 14 residues. CDR3 region: CATSRVASGGEQYF. The CDR3 DNA is TGTGCCACCAGCAGAGTGGCCTCCGGCGGGGAGCAGTACTTC.

This clone was observed a single time. This sequence joins TRBV11-2 and TRBJ2-3, with 8 nucleotides matching TRBD2. CDR3 size: 16 residues. From germline, CDR1 is SGHAT and CDR2 FQNNGV. V was clipped by 6 bases and J by 0 bases; unmatched bases: 8. The CDR3 loop is CASSPSGRRSTDTQYF. In DNA form, the CDR3 reads TGTGCCAGCAGTCCGAGCGGGAGACGGAGCACAGATACGCAGTATTTT.

The chain uses TRBV7-3 and TRBJ2-7, with TRBD1 identical over 9 bases. Germline values: CDR1 SGHTA, CDR2 FQGTGA. J lost 4 bases, V lost 2 bases, and 6 bases had no gene match. This CDR3 spans 15 amino acids. CDR3 loop: CASSLQNGQGYEQYF. The DNA of the CDR3 is TGTGCCAGCAGCTTACAGAACGGACAGGGGTACGAGCAGTACTTC.

This sequence joins TRBV4-1 and TRBJ2-7; D unclear. Germline-derived CDR1 and CDR2 are MGHRA and YSYEKL. The CDR3 is made up of 16 amino acids. V dropped 3 bases and J dropped 3 bases, with 18 bases sitting between them. CDR3 sequence: CASSQMSRSTLYEQYF. In nucleotides, the CDR3 is TGCGCCAGCAGCCAGATGTCCCGGTCCACTCTCTACGAGCAGTACTTC.

This clone was found once. V and J are TRBV30 and TRBJ2-5; D unresolved. Near its end, the DNA agrees better with TRBJ2-7, so the J call may be wrong. CDR1 GTSNPN and CDR2 SVGIG come from the germline V gene (reference sequence). The CDR3 loop spans 15 amino acids. CDR3 sequence reads: CAWSVRQALSYEQYF. In nucleotides, the CDR3 is TGTGCCTGGAGTGTTAGGCAGGCCCTCAGCTACGAGCAGTACTTC.

The V gene is TRBV10-3, the J gene TRBJ1-2, with 7 bases matching TRBD1. J gave up 0 bases and V 2 bases, and 9 bases lay outside the gene matches. The germline CDR1 and CDR2 sequences are ENHRY and SYGVKD. The CDR3 length is 17 residues. CDR3 region: CAISEDRVSGTNYGYTF. The CDR3, as DNA: TGTGCCATCAGTGAGGACAGGGTATCGGGAACTAACTATGGCTACACCTTC.

The chain carries TRBV6-4 and TRBJ2-1, with D perhaps matching TRBD2 (6 bases). The CDR3 length is 18 residues. Germline CDR1 is MRHNA and CDR2 is SNTAGT. Trimming left V 9 bases short and J 1 base short, with 25 bases between. CDR3 in amino acids: CARRRERMRELSYNEQFF. DNA of the CDR3: TGTGCCAGACGCCGCGAAAGGATGCGGGAATTATCCTACAATGAGCAGTTCTTC.

This clone was recorded only once. Its ends do not fully match the called genes, so a read error is possible. The identical CDR3 is also encoded by other nucleotide sequences in the sample. V gene TRBV7-8 combines with J gene TRBJ1-5; 8 bases agree with TRBD1. This CDR3 is 15 amino acids long. Germline lookup yields CDR1 SGHVS and CDR2 FQNEAQ. The CDR3 region is CASSLAGGGNQPQHF. The CDR3 DNA reads TGTGCCAGCAGCCTAGCAGGGGGCGGCAATCAGCCCCAGCATTTT.

The chain recombines TRBV9 with TRBJ1-2; 11 bases are a match to TRBD1. The CDR3 extends over 15 amino acids. Germline V CDR1 and CDR2: SGDLS, YYNGEE. Trimming removed 1 base from V and 4 bases from J; junction bases left unmatched: 3. CDR3 sequence: CASSVTGQGVYGYTF. The DNA for the CDR3 is TGTGCCAGCAGCGTAACGGGACAGGGGGTCTATGGCTACACCTTC.

The chain is built from TRBV10-1 and TRBJ1-3; D ambiguous. CDR1 WNHNN and CDR2 SYGVQD come from the germline V gene (reference sequence). The V gene lost 0 bases and the J gene lost 1 base, with 10 bases spanning the gap. CDR3 size: 16 residues. The CDR3: CASSESGGRSGNTIYF. In DNA, the CDR3 is TGCGCCAGCAGTGAGTCCGGAGGGAGGTCTGGAAACACCATATATTTT.

CDR3 region: CAWSGNSGPSYEQYF. The CDR3 bases are TGTGCCTGGAGTGGTAATAGCGGGCCCTCCTACGAGCAGTACTTC. The V and J genes are TRBV30 and TRBJ2-7; TRBD2 matches at 7 bases. The germline V gene encodes CDR1 GTSNPN and CDR2 SVGIG (reference sequence). The CDR3 contains 15 residues. The V gene end was trimmed by 1 base and the J gene end by 0 bases; junction bases not matched to a gene: 6.

This clone was observed a few times. The same CDR3 also results from other DNA sequences found in this sample. V gene TRBV30 combines with J gene TRBJ2-3, with 7 bases identical to TRBD2. Germline V gives CDR1 GTSNPN, CDR2 SVGIG (reference sequence). V lost 0 bases to trimming and J lost 4 bases; unmatched junction nucleotides: 1. The CDR3 totals 13 residues. The CDR3 coding sequence is TGTGCCTGGAGTGTTCGGGGGGCAGATACGCAGTATTTT. Residues: CAWSVRGADTQYF.

The chain carries TRBV2 and TRBJ2-3; maybe TRBD1 (5 bases). The CDR3 has 15 residues. V was shortened by 5 bases and J by 6 bases, with 18 bases between the two germline ends. CDR1 is SNHLY, CDR2 FYNNEI, per germline. The CDR3 loop is CASSSRVALGDTQYF. The CDR3 DNA follows: TGTGCCAGCAGTAGCAGGGTGGCTTTGGGGGATACGCAGTATTTT.

The rearrangement uses TRBV7-2 and TRBJ1-3; D unclear. Deletions cut 5 bases from V and 0 bases from J, with 17 bases between. This CDR3 has 17 amino acids. Per the germline V gene, CDR1 is SGHTA and CDR2 is FQGNSA. As DNA, the CDR3 is TGTGCCAGCAGCCGAAGCTTACGCCTTTCCTCTGGAAACACCATATATTTT. It is translated as CASSRSLRLSSGNTIYF.

The chain employs TRBV30 and TRBJ2-3, with a tentative D call TRBD1 (7 bases). Germline V gene data show CDR1 as GTSNPN and CDR2 as SVGIG (reference sequence). Trimming removed 6 bases from V and 0 bases from J, with 19 bases in between. This CDR3 spans 16 amino acids. CDR3 amino acids: CACSNRQGGSTDTQYF. As DNA, the CDR3 is TGTGCCTGTTCAAACCGACAGGGAGGAAGCACAGATACGCAGTATTTT. The full variable domain, rest sourced from reference TRBV30 and TRBJ2-3, is SQTIHQWPATLVQPVGSPLSLECTVEGTSNPNLYWYRQAAGRGLQLLFYSVGIGQISSEVPQNLSASRPQDRQFILSSKKLLLSDSGFYLCACSNRQGGSTDTQYFGPGTRLTVL.

In this sample, this clone turned up a few times. This sequence joins TRBV7-2 and TRBJ1-2; TRBD1 matches at 7 bases. J lost 0 bases, V lost 6 bases, and 4 bases had no gene match. The CDR3 loop spans 14 amino acids. The germline gives CDR1 SGHTA, CDR2 FQGNSA. CDR3 DNA: TGTGCCAGCAGTGGGACAGCTACTAACTATGGCTACACCTTC. Protein product: CASSGTATNYGYTF.

V is TRBV28 and J is TRBJ1-6; D perhaps matches TRBD1 (6 bases). The germline V and J ends were trimmed by 5 bases and 0 bases, with 32 bases remaining between them. The CDR3 loop spans 23 amino acids. The germline V gene encodes CDR1 MDHEN and CDR2 SYDVKM. CDR3 nucleotides: TGTGCCAGCAGTATTCTGGCCATAGGGGGGGAGAGCTTATCGAGCTCCTATAATTCACCCCTCCACTTT. Its protein product is CASSILAIGGESLSSSYNSPLHF.

The J gene is TRBJ2-2, the V gene TRBV19; 8 bases map to TRBD1. This CDR3 has 15 residues. V gave up 5 bases and J gave up 3 bases; unmatched junction bases: 5. Germline V gene data show CDR1 as LNHDA and CDR2 as SQIVND (reference sequence). CDR3 in amino acids: CASSAQGADTGELFF. As DNA, the CDR3 is TGTGCCAGTAGTGCTCAGGGGGCGGACACCGGGGAGCTGTTTTTT.

This clone was detected many times. The chain uses TRBV6-4 and TRBJ1-1; D unresolved. V shed 4 bases and J shed 4 bases, with 10 bases lying between them. CDR1 MRHNA and CDR2 SNTAGT come from the germline V gene. The CDR3 runs to 13 residues. In nucleotides, the CDR3 is TGTGCCAGCAGTGCCGGGGAGCGCACTGAAGCTTTCTTT. Protein: CASSAGERTEAFF.